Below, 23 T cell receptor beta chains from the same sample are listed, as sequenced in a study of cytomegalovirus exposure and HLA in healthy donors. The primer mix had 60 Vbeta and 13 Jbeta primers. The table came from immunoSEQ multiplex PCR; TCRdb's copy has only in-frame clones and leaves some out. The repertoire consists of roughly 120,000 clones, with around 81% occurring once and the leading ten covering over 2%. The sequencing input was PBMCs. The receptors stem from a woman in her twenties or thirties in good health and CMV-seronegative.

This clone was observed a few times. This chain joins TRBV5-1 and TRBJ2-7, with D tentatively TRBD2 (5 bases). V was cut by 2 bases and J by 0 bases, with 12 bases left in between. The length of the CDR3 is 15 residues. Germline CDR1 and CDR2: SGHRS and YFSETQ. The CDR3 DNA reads TGCGCCAGCAGCTTCGTTTCTGGGAGCTCCTACGAGCAGTACTTC. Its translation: CASSFVSGSSYEQYF.

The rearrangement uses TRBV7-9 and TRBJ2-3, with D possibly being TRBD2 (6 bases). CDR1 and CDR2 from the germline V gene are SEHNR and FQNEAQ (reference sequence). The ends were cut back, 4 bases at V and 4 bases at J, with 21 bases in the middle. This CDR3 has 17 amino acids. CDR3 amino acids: CASSWGDFRRSADTQYF. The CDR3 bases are TGTGCCAGCAGCTGGGGGGACTTCCGGAGGTCGGCAGATACGCAGTATTTT.

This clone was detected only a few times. The CDR3 spells CASSSAGPGSYEQYF. The CDR3 region has the DNA TGTGCCAGCAGCTCAGCGGGACCTGGCTCCTACGAGCAGTACTTC. The V gene is TRBV11-2, the J gene TRBJ2-7, with 7 bases matching TRBD2. CDR1 is SGHAT, CDR2 FQNNGV, per germline. Losses at the gene ends were 4 bases for V and 0 bases for J; bases not matched to a gene: 6. The CDR3 contains 15 residues.

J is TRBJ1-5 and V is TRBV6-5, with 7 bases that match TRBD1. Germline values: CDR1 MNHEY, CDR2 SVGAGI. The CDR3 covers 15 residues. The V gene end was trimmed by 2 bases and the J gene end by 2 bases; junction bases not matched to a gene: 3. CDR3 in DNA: TGTGCCAGCAGTTACCGAGACAGGGGCAATCAGCCCCAGCATTTT. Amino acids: CASSYRDRGNQPQHF.

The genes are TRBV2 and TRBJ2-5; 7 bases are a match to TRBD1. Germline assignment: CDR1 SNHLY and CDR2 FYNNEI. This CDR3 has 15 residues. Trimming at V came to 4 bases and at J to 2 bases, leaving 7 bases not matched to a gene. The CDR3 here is CASSVSQGEQETQYF. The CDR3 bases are TGTGCCAGCAGTGTCAGTCAGGGGGAACAAGAGACCCAGTACTTC. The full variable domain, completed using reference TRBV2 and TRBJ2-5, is EPEVTQTPSHQVTQMGQEVILRCVPISNHLYFYWYRQILGQKVEFLVSFYNNEISEKSEIFDDQFSVERPDGSNFTLKIRSTKLEDSAMYFCASSVSQGEQETQYFGPGTRLLVL.

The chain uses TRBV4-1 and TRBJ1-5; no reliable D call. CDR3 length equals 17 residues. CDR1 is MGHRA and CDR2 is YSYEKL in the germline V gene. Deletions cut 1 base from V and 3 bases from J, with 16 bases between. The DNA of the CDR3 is TGCGCCAGCAGCCAAGGTGGCGGCGGGCCCTACAATCAGCCCCAGCATTTT. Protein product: CASSQGGGGPYNQPQHF.

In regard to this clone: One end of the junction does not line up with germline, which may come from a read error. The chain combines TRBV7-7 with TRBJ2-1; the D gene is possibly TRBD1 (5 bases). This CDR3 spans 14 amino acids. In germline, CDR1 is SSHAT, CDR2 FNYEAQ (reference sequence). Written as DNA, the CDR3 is TGTGCTAGCAGCTTAAGTGACAGTGATGTCGAGCAGTTCTTC. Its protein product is CASSLSDSDVEQFF.

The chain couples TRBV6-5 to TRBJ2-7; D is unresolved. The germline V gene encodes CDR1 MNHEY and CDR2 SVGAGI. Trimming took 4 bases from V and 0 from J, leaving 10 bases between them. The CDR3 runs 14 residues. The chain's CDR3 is CASSSSYLSYEQYF. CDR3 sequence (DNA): TGTGCCAGCAGTTCCTCCTACCTCTCCTACGAGCAGTACTTC.

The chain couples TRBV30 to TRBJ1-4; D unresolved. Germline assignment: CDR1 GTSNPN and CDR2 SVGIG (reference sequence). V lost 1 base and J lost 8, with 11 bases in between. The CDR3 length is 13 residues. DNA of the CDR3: TGTGCCTGGAGTGGTCCGGAGGGCGAAAAACTGTTTTTT. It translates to CAWSGPEGEKLFF.

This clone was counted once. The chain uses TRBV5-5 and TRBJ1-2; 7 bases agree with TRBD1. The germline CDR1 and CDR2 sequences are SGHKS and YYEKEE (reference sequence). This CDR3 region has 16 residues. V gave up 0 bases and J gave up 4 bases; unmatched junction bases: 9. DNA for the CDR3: TGTGCCAGCAGCTTGGTGGGACAGACACCTTCCTATGGCTACACCTTC. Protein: CASSLVGQTPSYGYTF.

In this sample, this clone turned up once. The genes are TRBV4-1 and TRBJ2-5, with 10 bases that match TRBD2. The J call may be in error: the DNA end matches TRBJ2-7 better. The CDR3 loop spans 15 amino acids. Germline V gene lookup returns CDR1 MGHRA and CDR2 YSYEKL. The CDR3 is CASSQAPSGSYEQYF. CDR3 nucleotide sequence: TGCGCCAGCAGCCAAGCCCCTAGCGGGAGTTACGAGCAGTACTTC.

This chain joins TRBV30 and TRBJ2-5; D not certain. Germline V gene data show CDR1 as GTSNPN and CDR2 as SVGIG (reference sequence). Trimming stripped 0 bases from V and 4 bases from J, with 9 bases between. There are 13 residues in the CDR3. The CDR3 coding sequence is TGTGCCTGGAGTGTACGAAGAGGAGAGACCCAGTACTTC. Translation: CAWSVRRGETQYF.

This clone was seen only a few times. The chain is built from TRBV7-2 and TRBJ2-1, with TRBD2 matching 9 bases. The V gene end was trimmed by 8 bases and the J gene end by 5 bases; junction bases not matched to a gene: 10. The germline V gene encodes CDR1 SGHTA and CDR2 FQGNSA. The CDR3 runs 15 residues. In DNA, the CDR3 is TGTGCCAGCCAGCGGGAGGTCCTGAATAACAATGAGCAGTTCTTC. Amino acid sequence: CASQREVLNNNEQFF.

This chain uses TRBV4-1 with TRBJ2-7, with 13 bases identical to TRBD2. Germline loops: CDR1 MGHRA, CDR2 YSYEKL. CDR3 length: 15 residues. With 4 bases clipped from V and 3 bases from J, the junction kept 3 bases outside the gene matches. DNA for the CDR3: TGCGCCAGCAGCCCCGGGACTAGCGGGGACTACGAGCAGTACTTC. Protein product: CASSPGTSGDYEQYF.

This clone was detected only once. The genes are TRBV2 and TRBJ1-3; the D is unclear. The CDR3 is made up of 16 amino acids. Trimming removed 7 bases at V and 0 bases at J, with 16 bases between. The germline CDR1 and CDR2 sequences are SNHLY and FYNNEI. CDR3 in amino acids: CASTSEAVNSGNTIYF. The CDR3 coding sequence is TGTGCCAGCACCTCCGAGGCGGTTAACTCTGGAAACACCATATATTTT. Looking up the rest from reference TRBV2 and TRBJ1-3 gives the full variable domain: EPEVTQTPSHQVTQMGQEVILRCVPISNHLYFYWYRQILGQKVEFLVSFYNNEISEKSEIFDDQFSVERPDGSNFTLKIRSTKLEDSAMYFCASTSEAVNSGNTIYFGEGSWLTVV.

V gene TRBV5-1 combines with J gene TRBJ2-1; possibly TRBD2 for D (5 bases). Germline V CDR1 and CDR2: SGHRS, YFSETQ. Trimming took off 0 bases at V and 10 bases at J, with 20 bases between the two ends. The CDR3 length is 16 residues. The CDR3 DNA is TGCGCCAGCAGCTTGGGGATAAAGGTTGCGGGTGACGAGCAGTTCTTC. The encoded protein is CASSLGIKVAGDEQFF. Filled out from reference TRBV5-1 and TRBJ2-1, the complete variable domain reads KAGVTQTPRYLIKTRGQQVTLSCSPISGHRSVSWYQQTPGQGLQFLFEYFSETQRNKGNFPGRFSGRQFSNSRSEMNVSTLELGDSALYLCASSLGIKVAGDEQFFGPGTRLTVL.

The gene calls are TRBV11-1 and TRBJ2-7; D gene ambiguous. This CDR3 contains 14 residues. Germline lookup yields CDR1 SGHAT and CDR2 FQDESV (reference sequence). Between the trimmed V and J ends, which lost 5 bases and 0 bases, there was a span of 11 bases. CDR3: CASSPRYYSYEQYF. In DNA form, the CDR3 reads TGTGCCAGCAGCCCCCGATACTACTCCTACGAGCAGTACTTC.

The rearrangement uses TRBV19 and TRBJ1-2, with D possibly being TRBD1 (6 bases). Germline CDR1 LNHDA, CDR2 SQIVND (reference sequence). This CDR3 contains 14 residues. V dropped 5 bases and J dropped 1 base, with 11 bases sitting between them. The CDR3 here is CASSLGAVNYGYTF. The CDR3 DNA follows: TGTGCCAGTAGTCTGGGGGCTGTTAACTATGGCTACACCTTC. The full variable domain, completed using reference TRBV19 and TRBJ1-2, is DGGITQSPKYLFRKEGQNVTLSCEQNLNHDAMYWYRQDPGQGLRLIYYSQIVNDFQKGDIAEGYSVSREKKESFPLTVTSAQKNPTAFYLCASSLGAVNYGYTFGSGTRLTVV.

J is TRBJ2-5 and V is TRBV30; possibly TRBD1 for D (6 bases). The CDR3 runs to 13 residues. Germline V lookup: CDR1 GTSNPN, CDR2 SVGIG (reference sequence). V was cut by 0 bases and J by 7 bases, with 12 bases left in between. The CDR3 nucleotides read TGTGCCTGGAGTGTTAGGGGGTTGGGGACCCAGTACTTC. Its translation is CAWSVRGLGTQYF.

The CDR3 DNA follows: TGTGCCAGCAGCCTCCGGACAGGGATGAGCAATCAGCCCCAGCATTTT. It specifies CASSLRTGMSNQPQHF. The chain joins TRBV5-6 to TRBJ1-5, with 8 bases aligning to TRBD1. Germline V gives CDR1 SGHDT, CDR2 YYEEEE. The trim removed 4 bases at V and 1 base at J, leaving 7 bases unmatched. The CDR3 totals 16 residues.

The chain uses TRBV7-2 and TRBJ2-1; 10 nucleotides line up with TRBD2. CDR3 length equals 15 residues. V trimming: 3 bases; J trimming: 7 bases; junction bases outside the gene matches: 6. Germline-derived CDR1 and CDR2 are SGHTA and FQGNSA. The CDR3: CASSFAGLASNEQFF. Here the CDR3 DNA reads TGTGCCAGCAGCTTCGCGGGACTAGCGTCGAATGAGCAGTTCTTC. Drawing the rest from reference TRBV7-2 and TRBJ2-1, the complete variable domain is GAGVSQSPSNKVTEKGKDVELRCDPISGHTALYWYRQSLGQGLEFLIYFQGNSAPDKSGLPSDRFSAERTGGSVSTLTIQRTQQEDSAVYLCASSFAGLASNEQFFGPGTRLTVL.

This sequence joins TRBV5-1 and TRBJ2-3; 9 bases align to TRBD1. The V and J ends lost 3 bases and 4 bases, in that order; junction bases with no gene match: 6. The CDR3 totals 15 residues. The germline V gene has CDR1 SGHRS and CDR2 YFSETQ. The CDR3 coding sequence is TGCGCCAGCAGCTCACAGGGGGCTTACCCAGATACGCAGTATTTT. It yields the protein CASSSQGAYPDTQYF.

The CDR3 nucleotides are TGCGCCAGCAGTGTAGGGGTAATGGTAGTCACCGGGGAGCTGTTTTTT. This codes for CASSVGVMVVTGELFF. The V gene is TRBV4-1, the J gene TRBJ2-2, with TRBD1 as a possible D gene (5 bases). The V gene lost 6 bases and the J gene lost 4 bases, with 18 bases spanning the gap. Germline-derived CDR1 and CDR2 are MGHRA and YSYEKL. CDR3 length: 16 residues.